A selection of T cell receptor beta chains follows, all from one sample in a study of blood T cell repertoires in COVID-19. Profiling relied on immunoSEQ multiplex PCR, and the TCRdb table lists in-frame clones only, not all of them. Found here are roughly 64,000 clones, 65% to 85% of them singletons; the top ten hold 51%. The sequenced sample consisted of PBMCs or T cells enriched from blood (not recorded which). All receptors come from a woman aged 60 to 75 who had been exposed to COVID-19. The CDR3 runs from the conserved cysteine through the conserved F or W. D genes are given only for firm matches. The size field is filled for only some rows; it gives once, few, many or a size class.

>14|TRBJ2-3|TRBV30|.|medium-sized
CAQGGGSATDTQYF
TGTGCCCAAGGAGGGGGCTCCGCCACAGATACGCAGTATTTT
>12|TRBJ2-7|TRBV11-2|.|.
CASSLQGNEQYF
TGTGCCAGCAGCTTACAGGGGAACGAGCAGTACTTC
>16|TRBJ2-1|TRBV5-4|.|.
CASSLELPSSYNEQFF
TGTGCCAGCAGCTTGGAACTTCCTTCCTCCTACAATGAGCAGTTCTTC
>13|TRBJ1-3|TRBV15|.|.
CATTPSLGNTIYF
TGTGCCACCACCCCTTCCCTCGGAAACACCATATATTTT
>13|TRBJ1-2|TRBV10-3|TRBD1|.
CAISSQGDYGYTF
TGTGCCATCAGTTCTCAGGGGGACTATGGCTACACCTTC
>15|TRBJ2-7|TRBV6-5|TRBD2|once
CASSYGLADIYEQYF
TGTGCCAGCAGTTACGGACTAGCGGACATCTACGAGCAGTACTTC
>16|TRBJ1-3|TRBV6-2/TRBV6-3|.|.
CASSDGTLNLGNTIYF
TGTGCCAGCAGTGACGGGACTCTCAACCTGGGAAACACCATATATTTT
>13|TRBJ2-1|TRBV24-1|TRBD2|many
CATNLAGDNEQFF
TGTGCCACCAATCTAGCGGGAGACAATGAGCAGTTCTTC
>14|TRBJ2-1|TRBV4-3|.|.
CASSYEPQGPEQFF
TGCGCCAGCAGCTACGAACCCCAGGGGCCCGAGCAGTTCTTC
>14|TRBJ1-6|TRBV5-4|TRBD1|.
CASSFDRDNSPLHF
TGTGCCAGCAGCTTCGACAGGGATAATTCACCCCTCCACTTT
>12|TRBJ2-1|TRBV24-1|.|once
CATSALSGEQFF
TGTGCCACCAGTGCCCTATCCGGTGAGCAGTTCTTC
>15|TRBJ2-1|TRBV5-4|TRBD1|.
CASSSGGQGADEQFF
TGTGCCAGCAGCTCCGGAGGACAGGGGGCTGATGAGCAGTTCTTC
>14|TRBJ2-3|TRBV7-6|TRBD1|.
CASSIGQVTDTQYF
TGTGCCAGCAGCATTGGACAGGTCACAGATACGCAGTATTTT
>17|TRBJ2-4|TRBV2|TRBD2|.
CASSEVRGRLAKNIQYF
TGTGCCAGCAGTGAAGTTCGCGGGAGGCTAGCCAAAAACATTCAGTACTTC
>12|TRBJ2-3|TRBV18|.|few
CASSGRTDTQYF
TGTGCCAGCTCAGGGAGGACAGATACGCAGTATTTT
>15|TRBJ2-1|TRBV5-1|TRBD2|.
CASSPRGSGGNEQFF
TGCGCCAGCAGCCCGCGCGGGAGCGGGGGGAATGAGCAGTTCTTC
>15|TRBJ1-1|TRBV7-2|TRBD1|.
CASSPRTGGDTEAFF
TGTGCCAGCAGCCCCCGGACAGGGGGCGACACTGAAGCTTTCTTT
>13|TRBJ2-7|TRBV21-1|.|.
CARRRRSAYEQYF
TGTGCTCGGCGGAGGAGATCCGCCTACGAGCAGTACTTC
>16|TRBJ2-7|TRBV15|TRBD2|.
CATSREGLAGGSVQYF
TGTGCCACCAGCAGAGAGGGACTAGCGGGGGGTAGTGTGCAGTACTTC
>16|TRBJ2-7|TRBV7-9|.|few
CASSPGPEQGQYEQYF
TGTGCCAGCAGCCCGGGGCCTGAGCAGGGGCAGTACGAGCAGTACTTC
>13|TRBJ1-1|TRBV19|.|.
CASSARGDTEAFF
TGTGCCAGTAGTGCCCGGGGAGACACTGAAGCTTTCTTT
>16|TRBJ2-1|TRBV28|TRBD2|.
CASSLSTSGGYNEQFF
TGTGCCAGCAGTTTGTCAACTAGCGGGGGATACAATGAGCAGTTCTTC
>14|TRBJ1-5|TRBV7-2|TRBD1|.
CASSRDRVNQPQHF
TGTGCCAGCAGCCGGGACAGGGTCAATCAGCCCCAGCATTTT
>15|TRBJ1-5|TRBV30|TRBD1|.
CACQSMGQHNQPQHF
TGTGCCTGCCAGAGTATGGGACAGCACAATCAGCCCCAGCATTTT
>13|TRBJ1-2|TRBV2|TRBD1|once
CASSGVRGHGYTF
TGTGCCAGCAGTGGAGTGAGGGGGCACGGCTACACCTTC
>13|TRBJ1-1|TRBV7-3|.|.
CASSRSSNTEAFF
TGTGCCAGTTCCAGGTCTTCGAACACTGAAGCTTTCTTT
>12|TRBJ2-2|TRBV2|.|.
CASSEQHVELFF
TGTGCCAGCAGTGAACAACACGTGGAGCTGTTTTTT
>14|TRBJ2-6|TRBV19|.|.
CASAAGYGANVLTF
TGTGCCAGTGCCGCAGGGTACGGGGCCAACGTCCTGACTTTC
>16|TRBJ1-5|TRBV5-5|TRBD1|few
CASSLAGGTVEKPQHF
TGTGCCAGCAGCTTGGCCGGCGGGACAGTTGAGAAGCCCCAGCATTTT
>14|TRBJ2-3|TRBV14|.|few
CASSQIQGADTQYF
TGTGCCAGCAGCCAAATTCAAGGGGCAGATACGCAGTATTTT
>14|TRBJ2-5|TRBV9|TRBD2|once
CASTKSGRGETQYF
TGTGCCAGCACCAAAAGCGGGAGAGGTGAGACCCAGTACTTC
>13|TRBJ2-1|TRBV24-1|.|.
CATSGSGYNEQFF
TGTGCCACCAGTGGGAGCGGCTACAATGAGCAGTTCTTC
>13|TRBJ1-2|TRBV27|.|.
CASSFTAGDGYTF
TGTGCCAGCAGTTTCACGGCGGGGGATGGCTACACCTTC
>12|TRBJ2-1|TRBV19|.|.
CASNGGFNEQFF
TGTGCCAGTAACGGGGGATTCAATGAGCAGTTCTTC
>15|TRBJ2-3|TRBV9|.|few
CASTELGGRTDTQYF
TGTGCCAGCACCGAATTGGGGGGGCGCACAGATACGCAGTATTTT
>15|TRBJ2-7|TRBV5-1|TRBD1|.
CASSFEGGQGGEQYF
TGCGCCAGCAGCTTCGAAGGTGGACAGGGCGGGGAGCAGTACTTC
>14|TRBJ1-6|TRBV10-1|.|.
CASSEGTTGSPLHF
TGCGCCAGCAGTGAGGGGACAACGGGATCACCCCTCCACTTT
>15|TRBJ2-2|TRBV30|TRBD2|.
CAWSLGGGPTGELFF
TGTGCCTGGTCCCTAGGCGGGGGGCCTACCGGGGAGCTGTTTTTT
>17|TRBJ1-6|TRBV28|TRBD1|.
CASRDRGLAATNSPLHF
TGTGCCAGCAGGGACAGGGGGTTAGCCGCGACCAATTCACCCCTCCACTTT
>13|TRBJ1-2|TRBV28|TRBD1|.
CASARTGNYGYTF
TGTGCCAGCGCGAGGACAGGGAACTATGGCTACACCTTC
>15|TRBJ1-2|TRBV28|TRBD1|.
CASSLGDRGDYGYTF
TGTGCCAGCAGTTTGGGAGACAGGGGGGACTATGGCTACACCTTC
>14|TRBJ1-1|TRBV9|.|.
CASSVAGADTEAFF
TGTGCCAGCAGCGTTGCAGGGGCGGACACTGAAGCTTTCTTT
>15|TRBJ2-2|TRBV10-2|.|few
CARSNQTFNTGELFF
TGCGCCAGATCGAACCAAACTTTTAACACCGGGGAGCTGTTTTTT
>16|TRBJ2-2|TRBV28|TRBD2|.
CASSLAGVPTTGELFF
TGTGCCAGCAGTCTAGCGGGGGTACCAACCACCGGGGAGCTGTTTTTT
>16|TRBJ1-4|TRBV18|TRBD1|.
CASSPPYGQGAEKLFF
TGTGCCAGCTCACCACCGTACGGACAGGGGGCTGAAAAACTGTTTTTT